This TCR beta chain originates from a study of type 1 regulatory T cells. Study information: T-allo10 is a Tr1-enriched, alloantigen-specific CD4 T cell product made in vitro. Study results and limitations: Compared with non-Tr1 cells, Tr1 cells showed a narrower TCR repertoire.

TCRdb re-called the reads through MiXCR, storing one row per CDR3 protein. The data contain approximately 42,000 distinct CDR3 sequences, less than 15% of them seen just once; the ten biggest clones take up 8% to 8.5%. CDR3 length: 15 residues. Trimming removed 7 bases from V and 2 bases from J; junction bases left unmatched: 9. CDR1 and CDR2 from the germline V gene are SGHTA and FQGNSA. This clonotype was detected only a few times. The target antigen is unknown. This clonotype was obtained from a human donor in good health. Specimen: cultured non-Tr1 T cells, either the whole culture or a sorted T cell fraction (not recorded which). The chain combines TRBV7-2 with TRBJ2-3; 7 bases are shared with TRBD2. As DNA, the CDR3 is TGTGCCAGCATCAGAAAGGCGGGAGTCACAGATACGCAGTATTTT. It specifies CASIRKAGVTDTQYF.